The TCR beta chain under discussion was sequenced for a study of cytomegalovirus exposure and HLA in healthy donors. Study-level information: The Caucasian-associated ancestry cluster contained around four fifths of the 398 genotyped donors. Findings and limits, study-wide: HLA-A and HLA-B allele assignments for most subjects were reportedly predicted accurately using TCR beta sequences. Among TCR beta chains of equal frequency, HLA-associated ones were more clonally expanded in a later analysis.

This CDR3 contains 16 residues. Germline CDR1 reads SNHLY; CDR2 reads FYNNEI. With 2 bases clipped from V and 4 bases from J, the junction kept 4 bases outside the gene matches. In regard to this clone: The antigen is unknown.

The PCR ran on 60 Vbeta and 13 Jbeta primers. Profiled with immunoSEQ multiplex PCR; TCRdb holds only in-frame clones, not every one. The table records under 250,000 clones, almost 80% of them present only once. This receptor was taken from a male donor in good health and CMV-seronegative. V gene TRBV2 combines with J gene TRBJ2-2; 10 bases align to TRBD2. Sequencing was performed on PBMCs. This CDR3 reads CASSETSGRATGELFF. DNA for the CDR3: TGTGCCAGCAGTGAAACCAGCGGGAGGGCCACCGGGGAGCTGTTTTTT.